This T cell receptor beta chain is from a study of blood T cells in healthy people across ages. Study-wide results and caveats: Fewer expanded clones and more diversity marked long-lived versus aged donors.

A second about 6 to 11 cycle PCR used barcoded and J-beta primers. All samples gave at least 3 million CDR3-containing paired-end reads. TCRdb re-called the 5' RACE reads through MiXCR, storing one row per CDR3 protein. The sample consists of about 730,000 distinct CDR3 sequences, about 40% of them appearing once. Total RNA extraction produced at least 5.5 micrograms (per sample) for the study. In regard to this clonotype: What it binds is unknown.

The sequence was collected from a woman aged 55 to 70 in good health. Sequenced: blood.

Here the CDR3 reads CASSLGQGGGSYGTEAFF. Written as DNA, the CDR3 is TGTGCCAGCAGCCTCGGACAGGGTGGAGGATCGTATGGCACTGAAGCTTTCTTT. The chain combines TRBV7-9 with TRBJ1-1, with 8 positions matching TRBD1. V dropped 5 bases and J dropped 4; count of bases not matched to a gene: 18. The CDR3 spans 18 residues. Germline values: CDR1 SEHNR, CDR2 FQNEAQ (reference sequence).